This T cell receptor beta chain was observed in a study of cytomegalovirus exposure and HLA in healthy donors (dated by TCRdb to 2016 to 2017). A note on the overall study: An earlier analysis of approximately 550 of the donors reported 250 to 350 Gb of sequence data and 117 million unique TCR beta sequences from 150 million to 200 million T cells. In the later analysis, no new phenotypic data were used to find candidate immune exposures; instead, reliance was placed on TCR beta sequences and their occurrence across donors. Among the roughly 410 genotyped donors, around 79% belonged to the genetic ancestry cluster associated with self-reported Caucasian donors. Every repertoire in the discovery cohort had been generated on one and the same sequencing platform. The study aimed to test whether signatures of past pathogen exposure could be identified by cataloging public T cell receptors. In an earlier analysis of a few hundred of the donors, high-throughput TCR beta sequencing was used to judge whether each TCR beta V gene segment behaved as functional or pseudogenic. Typing coverage varied by locus: roughly 620-640 donors for A, B, C, DRB1 and DQB1; about 520 for DQA1; over 600 for DPA1; approximately 450 for DPB1. In a later analysis, previously published TCR beta repertoires from roughly 710 donors were re-analyzed and high-resolution HLA genotyping was added so that TCR occurrence patterns could be studied. Class I and class II HLA loci were covered by the typing at four-digit resolution. The study profiled the T cell repertoires of hundreds of subjects by immunosequencing and related them to cytomegalovirus serostatus. Among about 400 genotyped donors of the cohort, an average of around 240,000 unique TCR beta nucleotide sequences was sequenced per donor, of which about 19% were non-productive. Several DR-DQ haplotypes were handled as single units for association and clustering because linkage in the cohort was strong. Donor age, sex, ethnicity and CMV serostatus were collected together with the repertoire data. A separate validation cohort of more than 100 different subjects was used in addition to the roughly 670-subject first cohort. An early release that covered fewer than 750 HLA-typed donors contained around 300 gigabases of sequencing data and tens of millions of unique TCR sequences. Genome-wide SNP genotypes for about 65% of the roughly 670 donors were used in a later genetic analysis, which treated that subset as a discovery cohort. To predict cytomegalovirus infection status, the study brought together high-throughput TCR immunosequencing, statistical association of individual TCRs with disease status, and machine learning. Overall study outcomes, separate from this receptor: In an earlier analysis of some 550 of the donors, most TCR beta V segments were observed in productive rearrangements about 87% or about 30% of the time, broadly matching IMGT annotations. In a later genetic analysis, a missense DCLRE1C variant was associated with V-gene and J-gene trimming of TCR beta chains, and the association was replicated in an independent cohort. A later genetic analysis reported fewer N-insertions in productive TCRs among donors in an Asian-associated ancestry cluster than the 666-donor mean. A group of highly shared sequence variants was considered likely to be a technical artifact of the sequencing pipeline. Several of the top co-occurrence clusters appeared to be linked to parvovirus B19, influenza, CMV and Epstein-Barr virus, according to a later analysis. A few of the identified cytomegalovirus-associated TCR beta chains were confirmed in vitro to be specific for cytomegalovirus antigens. In the study, 150 to 200 TCR beta chains were listed as associated with cytomegalovirus. When HLA alleles, especially DR and DQ, strongly co-occurred, attributing TCR associations to individual alleles was difficult. Linkage disequilibrium might explain the correlated functional status among segregating V segments, but an unknown experimental factor could not be ruled out. Across donors, most TCR sequences were observed very rarely, whereas some public TCRs were present in many individuals. A further reported finding was that TCR beta sequences accurately predicted the HLA-A and HLA-B alleles for most subjects in the first cohort. Sequencing depth was assumed to be roughly uniform across donors in the presence/absence analyses, though that assumption may not hold. Specific HLA alleles were associated with some 15,000 TCR beta sequences at a false discovery rate of 0.05 in a later analysis. A later analysis found that most CMV-associated TCR beta chains appeared HLA-restricted, with HLA associations seemingly driven largely by CMV exposure. The earlier analysis of fewer than 750 of the donors excluded some 16 rarely observed V segments, including chromosome 9 orphons, because counts were too low. The authors suggested that the approach could potentially be generalized to other disease states and immunological phenotypes. A later analysis found that TCR association rates varied across HLA loci, with DRB1 alleles showing the most associated TCRs and HLA-C alleles the fewest. Immune exposure information for the cohort was limited to CMV serostatus. In both the original and validation cohorts, the classifier was reported to diagnose cytomegalovirus status with high specificity and sensitivity. HLA typing was unavailable for some donors at each locus, so association tests used only the typed subset. Some IMGT-functional V segments, including TRBV6-2 and TRBV6-3, could not be told apart with the 87-base-pair reads, so those segments were excluded. In a later analysis, HLA-associated TCR beta chains showed more clonal expansion and lower generation probabilities than non-associated chains that were equally common. In this cohort, only TCR beta chains were sequenced, and detectable features were limited by the absence of alpha or paired-chain data.

The library was produced with the immunoSEQ multiplex PCR assay. For the multiplex PCR, a mixture combining 60 forward primers for TCR Vbeta segments and 13 reverse primers for TCR Jbeta segments was used. A multiplex PCR assay on genomic DNA amplified the CDR3 region of rearranged TCR beta genes. The amplified TCR beta libraries were sequenced on the Illumina HiSeq System as 87-base-pair reads. As for the authors' bioinformatics: A later analysis counted about 80 million unique TCR beta chains across the 670 or so repertoires, and roughly 9.9 million of these chains were shared by at least two donors. Raw reads were error-corrected and collapsed into unique sequences with a nearest-neighbor algorithm that merged closely related sequences to remove PCR and sequencing errors. V, D and J gene segments were assigned by aligning CDR3 sequences to IMGT reference sequences. For a sequence to be retained, a match of at least six nucleotides to both a V gene segment and a J gene segment was required. Rearrangements were classified as productive when the CDR3 lacked stop codons and remained in frame with V and J, and all other rearrangements were classified as non-productive. CDR3 was defined by IMGT convention, running from the second conserved V-encoded cysteine to the conserved J-encoded phenylalanine. Sequences without an unambiguous match to a single V gene segment were excluded from the earlier analysis of about 600 of the donors. In an earlier analysis of approximately 590 of the donors, a V segment was called functional when productive rearrangements were above 56.7%, and segregating when the standard deviation between donors exceeded 5%. To diagnose cytomegalovirus status from the catalog of TCR beta chain sequences, a statistical classification framework was built. A later analysis assigned V and J genes by comparing TCR nucleotide sequences with IMGT/GENE-DB human TR gene sequences. A later analysis assigned CDR3 sequences and most-parsimonious VDJ recombination scenarios with the TCRdist pipeline. In a later analysis, each TCR beta chain was defined by its CDR3 amino acid sequence together with its V-gene family, and reads lacking a unique V-gene family were excluded. As a way to deal with suspected cross-contamination and a sequencing artifact, a later analysis dropped approximately 570 nucleotide sequences that were highly shared and had low generation probability. In a later analysis, a clonal expansion index was calculated for each public chain from normalized within-repertoire ranks of inferred template counts. In a later analysis, generation probabilities were computed using a VDJ recombination model fitted to out-of-frame rearrangements, and the results were checked against IGoR. Hypergeometric tests were used in a later analysis to score TCR-TCR, TCR-HLA and TCR-CMV co-occurrence, with a repertoire-size bias correction applied to the TCR pairs. False discovery rates were estimated in a later analysis by permuting HLA or CMV assignments 20 times. In a later analysis, co-occurring TCRs were grouped using DBSCAN, and TCRdist sequence similarity was added for clustering within HLA-allele-positive subsets. Repertoires with fewer than 30,000 or more than 120,000 public chains, plus five repertoires with anomalous nucleotide sharing, were excluded from co-occurrence clustering. This is the immuneACCESS table as TCRdb keeps it, with only in-frame sequences that have V and J called. A part of the clones is gone; compared with another copy, unresolved V genes explain less than half, and the rest is unexplained. That table furnishes V, J and clone size, whereas the DNA furnished D and trimming. This sample gives hundreds of thousands of clones in total; 65% to 85% of them show up just once. The ten top clones hold 2.5% to 3.5% of the sample.

A remark on this clone: Its antigen is unknown. No much larger clone is present one base from it, and per-base qualities are unavailable.

In total, approximately 610 healthy bone marrow donors made up the cohort. At the time of sampling, every cohort member was nominally healthy, though immune exposures that went unrecorded were likely present. The donor tested CMV seronegative and was one of the 352 seronegative cohort members. A peripheral blood sample was collected from each donor, and TCR beta sequencing was performed on peripheral blood mononuclear cells. Genomic DNA was extracted from the blood cell samples with the Qiagen DNeasy Blood Extraction Kit. V is cut by 3 bases and J by 5 bases, and the space between the germline ends is 21 bases. CDR1 and CDR2 (SGHRS, YFSETQ) derive from the germline V gene. The CDR3 sequence holds 16 residues, the cysteine and phenylalanine included. The kept DNA is CDR3 alone, 48 bases in frame from the first base.

The specimen was PBMCs. The sequence derives from a young man in good health and CMV-seronegative. Recombination connected TRBV5-1 to TRBJ2-7, with TRBD2 tentatively as D gene (5 bases match). The CDR3 region: CASSSDVPWEPHEQYF. The sequence in DNA is TGCGCCAGCAGCTCCGACGTCCCTTGGGAGCCCCACGAGCAGTACTTC.